This T cell receptor beta chain was profiled in a study of fetal regulatory T cell absence and autoimmunity. Broader study findings: TRB gene family usage was broadly similar in cord blood and pancreas. Oligoclonal TCR enrichment in pancreas over cord blood reached over 85-fold for some clones.

As to this clone: The antigen is unknown.

Trimming cost V 5 bases and J 4 bases, with 12 bases left between them. CDR3 length equals 14 residues. Germline assignment: CDR1 MNHEY and CDR2 SMNVEV (reference sequence). The data were produced by immunoSEQ multiplex PCR, yet TCRdb's version contains in-frame clones alone and is incomplete. Of 95,000 or so clones detected, 55% to 75% appear once; the ten largest clones hold roughly 2%. The clonotype comes from a male donor with IPEX syndrome. This chain links TRBV27 with TRBJ2-1, with D perhaps matching TRBD1 (5 bases). The source material was pancreas tissue. CDR3 coding DNA: TGTGCCAGCAGTCCCCTACCAGGGTACAATGAGCAGTTCTTC. It yields the protein CASSPLPGYNEQFF.